This TCR beta chain was sequenced during a study of blood T cell repertoires in COVID-19. Overall study: COVID-19 samples from acute and convalescent phases originated in the United States, Italy and Spain. In each case, the material was cDNA or gDNA derived from T cells, B-cell-depleted T cells, or PBMCs.

Authors' processing steps: Amplification with reference gene primers provided the estimates of nucleated cell counts. Produced via immunoSEQ multiplex PCR; TCRdb's table is partial and in-frame only. The V and J calls and clone size are taken from that table; D and trimming were inferred from the DNA. Of 100,000 to 130,000 clones listed, approximately 88% are singletons. V gave up 4 bases and J gave up 4 bases; unmatched junction bases: 13. This CDR3 has 17 residues. Germline V gene data show CDR1 as SGHNT and CDR2 as YYREEE (reference sequence). The J gene is TRBJ2-2, the V gene TRBV5-4; 7 bases are a match to TRBD1. The sequence derives from a human donor in a cohort sampled during active COVID-19. The material sequenced was peripheral blood. In nucleotides, the CDR3 is TGTGCCAGCAGCCCATGGGGGCAGGGGGATAGCACCGGGGAGCTGTTTTTT. It is translated as CASSPWGQGDSTGELFF.